This T cell receptor beta chain was documented in a study of blood T cell repertoires in COVID-19. Measured with immunoSEQ multiplex PCR; TCRdb has only the in-frame clones, and not every one. The data show 150,000 to 200,000 clones, with 70% to 90% seen just once and less than 3.5% held by the top ten. This TCR came from a woman in her 30s with active or convalescent COVID-19. The material sequenced was peripheral blood.

The CDR3 loop reads CASSLDEITDEQYF. The CDR3 coding sequence is TGCGCCAGCAGCTTGGACGAGATAACCGACGAGCAGTACTTC. The genes are TRBV5-1 and TRBJ2-7; D ambiguous. This CDR3 has 14 residues. Per the germline V gene, CDR1 is SGHRS and CDR2 is YFSETQ. V lost 0 bases and J lost 5, with 12 bases in between. The variable domain in full, completed from reference TRBV5-1 and TRBJ2-7, reads KAGVTQTPRYLIKTRGQQVTLSCSPISGHRSVSWYQQTPGQGLQFLFEYFSETQRNKGNFPGRFSGRQFSNSRSEMNVSTLELGDSALYLCASSLDEITDEQYFGPGTRLTVT.